This TCR beta chain emerged from a study of T cell responses to AZD1222 COVID-19 vaccine. Points from the study as a whole: Unmutated variant regions are reportedly the target of nearly half of TCRs that are spike-specific. Donors were largely white British and mainly female; clonal diversity was possibly underestimated. Spike-specific TCR depth and breadth grew after two AZD1222 doses.

Sequenced by immunoSEQ multiplex PCR; TCRdb stores in-frame clones only, minus some. The sample has some 180,000 clones; about 89% are singletons. The CDR3 consists of 14 residues. Germline loops: CDR1 MRHNA, CDR2 SNTAGT. V lost 6 bases to trimming and J lost 1 base; unmatched junction nucleotides: 5. With regard to this clone: Its matching antigen is unknown.

The chain carries TRBV6-4 and TRBJ1-1; 7 positions agree with TRBD1. The TCR sequence derives from an adult who received the AZD1222 COVID-19 vaccine. The sequences come from peripheral blood, collected 28 days after the second AZD1222 dose. The CDR3 region is CASSATGENTEAFF. For the CDR3, the DNA is TGTGCCAGCAGCGCAACAGGGGAGAACACTGAAGCTTTCTTT.